The next 15 T cell receptor beta chains were all read from a single sample in a study of T-cell reconstitution after alpha-beta-depleted transplantation in children. Unique molecular identifiers were incorporated when the TCRbeta library was constructed. TCRdb ran MiXCR on the PCR reads and lists one entry per CDR3 protein. Of hundreds of thousands of distinct CDR3 sequences in the sample, roughly 17% were seen once. Sample: PBMCs from the stem cell graft donor, taken from the stem cell graft. All receptors come from a human donor who donated a stem cell graft to a child with acute myeloid leukemia.

The rearrangement joins TRBV7-8 to TRBJ2-3; 10 bases line up with TRBD2. Germline CDR1 reads SGHVS; CDR2 reads FQNEAQ. V lost 6 bases, J lost 3 bases, and 6 bases stayed unmatched. The CDR3 covers 15 residues. The CDR3 loop reads CASRSGGALTDTQYF. CDR3 sequence (DNA): TGTGCCAGCAGGAGCGGGGGGGCCTTGACAGATACGCAGTATTTT.

The table lists this clonotype with many counts. V and J are TRBV7-9 and TRBJ2-2; a weak D match, TRBD2 (5 bases). Germline CDR1 and CDR2: SEHNR and FQNEAQ (reference sequence). CDR3 length: 15 amino acids. Trimming left V 5 bases short and J 7 bases short, with 17 bases between. The CDR3, as DNA: TGTGCCAGCAGCCCATCACCCCGCGGGCACGGGGAGCTGTTTTTT. Translating it yields CASSPSPRGHGELFF.

In this sample, this clonotype turned up a few times. The genes are TRBV7-8 and TRBJ2-3, with D tentatively TRBD1 (5 bases). The V gene's germline CDR1 is SGHVS and CDR2 FQNEAQ. This CDR3 spans 13 amino acids. With 7 bases removed from V and 11 bases from J, the gap between germline ends came to 19 bases. CDR3 loop: CASTLQGGRKQYF. Written as DNA, the CDR3 is TGTGCCAGCACCCTCCAGGGCGGAAGGAAGCAGTATTTT.

This clonotype was recorded many times. The rearrangement uses TRBV10-3 and TRBJ2-7; no clear D gene. V lost 2 bases and J 5 bases, leaving 10 bases between the germline ends. Germline CDR1 ENHRY, CDR2 SYGVKD. This CDR3 is built from 13 residues. The CDR3 DNA follows: TGTGCCATCAGTGAGGGTGGTATCGACGAGCAGTACTTC. It translates to CAISEGGIDEQYF.

The chain joins TRBV20-1 to TRBJ1-5; D is undetermined. The CDR3 is 17 residues long. The V end was cut by 5 bases, the J end by 0 bases, with 20 bases between. Germline CDR1 and CDR2: DFQATT and SNEGSKA (reference sequence). The CDR3 spells CSAAVTPAYYSNQPQHF. The CDR3 bases are TGCAGTGCTGCGGTAACCCCAGCTTACTATAGCAATCAGCCCCAGCATTTT.

At least ten counts were recorded for this clonotype. The chain combines TRBV20-1 with TRBJ1-5; D is undetermined. In germline, CDR1 is DFQATT, CDR2 SNEGSKA (reference sequence). This CDR3 has 14 residues. V was shortened by 0 bases and J by 0 bases, with 6 bases between the two germline ends. CDR3 sequence: CSARDYTSNQPQHF. CDR3 bases: TGCAGTGCTAGAGATTACACTAGCAATCAGCCCCAGCATTTT.

This clonotype has more than one count but fewer than ten. This chain joins TRBV2 and TRBJ2-4; D is perhaps TRBD1 (6 bases). The V and J ends lost 4 bases and 6 bases respectively, with 13 bases between them. Germline V gene data show CDR1 as SNHLY and CDR2 as FYNNEI. The CDR3 has 14 amino acids. CDR3: CASSARQALNIQYF. The CDR3 DNA sequence: TGTGCCAGCAGTGCCCGACAGGCCTTAAACATTCAGTACTTC.

This clonotype was detected many times. The rearrangement joins TRBV29-1 to TRBJ2-5, with TRBD2 identical over 13 bases. CDR3 length: 14 amino acids. Per the germline V gene, CDR1 is SQVTM and CDR2 is ANQGSEA. Trimming cost V 6 bases and J 0 bases; bases outside gene matches: 1. Here the CDR3 DNA reads TGCAGCGTGGGGACTAGCGGGAACCAAGAGACCCAGTACTTC. Its translation: CSVGTSGNQETQYF.

In its sample, this clonotype was seen many times. The chain has TRBV5-1 and TRBJ2-1; D gene unclear. The germline V and J ends were trimmed by 0 bases and 0 bases, with 10 bases remaining between them. This CDR3 has 16 amino acids. The V gene's germline CDR1 is SGHRS and CDR2 YFSETQ. In nucleotides, the CDR3 is TGCGCCAGCAGCTTGGAACAGATGAGCTCCTACAATGAGCAGTTCTTC. It translates to CASSLEQMSSYNEQFF.

The table lists this clonotype with many counts. This chain's CDR3 is CASSSPLQGNYGYTF. The CDR3 DNA follows: TGTGCCAGCAGCTCCCCGCTACAGGGAAACTATGGCTACACCTTC. The chain recombines TRBV6-1 with TRBJ1-2, with D possibly TRBD1 on 6 matching bases. Germline V gene sequence: CDR1 MNHNS, CDR2 SASEGT. V was pared by 6 bases and J by 2 bases, with 16 bases between. This CDR3 contains 15 residues.

V usage is TRBV7-2 and J usage is TRBJ2-4, with D perhaps TRBD1 (6 bases). The CDR3 length is 17 residues. V was cut by 0 bases and J by 2 bases, with 14 bases left in between. Germline V lookup: CDR1 SGHTA, CDR2 FQGNSA. The CDR3 spells CASSLAYGGRTKNIQYF. The DNA of the CDR3 is TGTGCCAGCAGCTTAGCGTATGGGGGCAGGACCAAAAACATTCAGTACTTC.

This chain links TRBV7-9 with TRBJ2-1; 7 bases match TRBD2. Looked up from germline, CDR1 is SEHNR and CDR2 is FQNEAQ (reference sequence). After removal of 7 bases from V and 9 bases from J, the junction contained 9 bases not matched to a gene. The CDR3 loop spans 13 amino acids. The CDR3 region has the DNA TGTGCCAGCACCTTTGGGGGGGTAGGTGAGCAGTTCTTC. It translates to CASTFGGVGEQFF.

This clonotype has a count of ten or more. V usage is TRBV20-1 and J usage is TRBJ2-5, with D possibly matching TRBD1 (6 bases). The V gene lost 7 bases and the J gene lost 0 bases, with 12 bases spanning the gap. Germline values: CDR1 DFQATT, CDR2 SNEGSKA (reference sequence). This CDR3 comprises 13 residues. The CDR3 region has the DNA TGCAGTGTTTTGAGGGGGAACCAAGAGACCCAGTACTTC. Amino acid sequence: CSVLRGNQETQYF.

This clonotype has only a few counts. This rearrangement joins TRBV20-1 to TRBJ1-4; unclear D gene. Germline loops: CDR1 DFQATT, CDR2 SNEGSKA (reference sequence). The CDR3 consists of 13 residues. The CDR3 is CSLGDRVNEKLFF. The CDR3 region has the DNA TGCAGCTTGGGCGATAGGGTGAATGAAAAACTGTTTTTT.

This clonotype was counted only a few times. The chain joins TRBV12-3 or TRBV12-4 to TRBJ1-4, with D tentatively TRBD1 (5 bases). The CDR3 spans 13 residues. V lost 1 base and J 9 bases, leaving 9 bases between the germline ends. The CDR3 coding sequence is TGTGCCAGCAGTTTAGGGGGGACGAAAAAACTGTTTTTT. Protein sequence: CASSLGGTKKLFF.